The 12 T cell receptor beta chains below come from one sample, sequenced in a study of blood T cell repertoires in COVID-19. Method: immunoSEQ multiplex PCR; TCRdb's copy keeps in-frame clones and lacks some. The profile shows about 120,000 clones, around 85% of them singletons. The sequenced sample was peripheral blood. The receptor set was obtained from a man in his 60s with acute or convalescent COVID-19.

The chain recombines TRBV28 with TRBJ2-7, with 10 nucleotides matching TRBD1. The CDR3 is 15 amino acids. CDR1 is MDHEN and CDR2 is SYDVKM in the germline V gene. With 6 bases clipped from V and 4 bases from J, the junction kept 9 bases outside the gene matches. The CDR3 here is CASREGTGAVYEQYF. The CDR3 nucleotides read TGTGCCAGCAGAGAAGGGACAGGGGCGGTGTACGAGCAGTACTTC.

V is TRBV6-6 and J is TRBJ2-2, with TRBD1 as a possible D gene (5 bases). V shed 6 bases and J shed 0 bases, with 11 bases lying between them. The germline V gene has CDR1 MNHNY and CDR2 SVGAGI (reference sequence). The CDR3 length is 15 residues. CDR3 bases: TGTGCCAGCAGGCCGACAGCCGCGAACACCGGGGAGCTGTTTTTT. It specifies CASRPTAANTGELFF.

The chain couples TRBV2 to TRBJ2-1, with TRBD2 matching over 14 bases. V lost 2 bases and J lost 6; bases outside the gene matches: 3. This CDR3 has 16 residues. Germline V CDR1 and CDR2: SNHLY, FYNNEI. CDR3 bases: TGTGCCAGCAGTGAAAGAGGGACTAGCGGGAGCAATGAGCAGTTCTTC. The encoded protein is CASSERGTSGSNEQFF. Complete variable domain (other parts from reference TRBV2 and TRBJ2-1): EPEVTQTPSHQVTQMGQEVILRCVPISNHLYFYWYRQILGQKVEFLVSFYNNEISEKSEIFDDQFSVERPDGSNFTLKIRSTKLEDSAMYFCASSERGTSGSNEQFFGPGTRLTVL.

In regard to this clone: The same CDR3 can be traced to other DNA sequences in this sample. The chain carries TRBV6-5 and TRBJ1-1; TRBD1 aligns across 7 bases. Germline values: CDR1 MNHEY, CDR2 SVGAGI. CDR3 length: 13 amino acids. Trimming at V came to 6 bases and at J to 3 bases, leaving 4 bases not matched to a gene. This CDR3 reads CASRGQGDTEAFF. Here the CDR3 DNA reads TGTGCCAGCAGGGGGCAGGGGGACACTGAAGCTTTCTTT.

In nucleotides, the CDR3 is TGTGCCAGCAGCTTTCTCGGGACAGGGCGTCACAATGAGCAGTTCTTC. Translated: CASSFLGTGRHNEQFF. The gene calls are TRBV7-9 and TRBJ2-1, with 9 bases identical to TRBD1. Germline CDR1 SEHNR, CDR2 FQNEAQ (reference sequence). V dropped 3 bases and J dropped 5; count of bases not matched to a gene: 8. The CDR3 consists of 16 residues.

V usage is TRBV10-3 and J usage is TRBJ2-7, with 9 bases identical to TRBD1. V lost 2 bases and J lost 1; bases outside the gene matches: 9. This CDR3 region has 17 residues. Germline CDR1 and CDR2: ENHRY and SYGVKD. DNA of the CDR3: TGTGCCATCAGTGAGGGCCGGGACAGGGTAGGGTCCTACGAGCAGTACTTC. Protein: CAISEGRDRVGSYEQYF.

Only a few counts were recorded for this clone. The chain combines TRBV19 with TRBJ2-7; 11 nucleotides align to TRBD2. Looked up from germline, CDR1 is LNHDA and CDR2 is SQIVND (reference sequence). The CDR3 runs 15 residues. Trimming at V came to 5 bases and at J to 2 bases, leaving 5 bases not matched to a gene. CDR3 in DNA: TGTGCCAGTAGTTTCGGACTAGCGGGCCCCTACGAGCAGTACTTC. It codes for CASSFGLAGPYEQYF.

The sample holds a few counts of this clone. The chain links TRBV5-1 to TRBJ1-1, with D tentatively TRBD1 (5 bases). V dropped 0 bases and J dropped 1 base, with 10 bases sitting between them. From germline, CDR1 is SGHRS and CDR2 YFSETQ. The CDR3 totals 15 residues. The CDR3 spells CASSLGATANTEAFF. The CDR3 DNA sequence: TGCGCCAGCAGCTTGGGGGCGACAGCGAACACTGAAGCTTTCTTT.

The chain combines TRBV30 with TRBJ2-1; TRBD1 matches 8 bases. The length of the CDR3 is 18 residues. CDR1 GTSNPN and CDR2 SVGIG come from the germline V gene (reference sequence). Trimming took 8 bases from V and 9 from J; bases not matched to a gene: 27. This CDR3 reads CAPEGPGGAEGLLGEQFF. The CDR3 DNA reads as TGTGCCCCGGAAGGGCCAGGGGGCGCCGAGGGATTACTCGGTGAGCAGTTCTTC.

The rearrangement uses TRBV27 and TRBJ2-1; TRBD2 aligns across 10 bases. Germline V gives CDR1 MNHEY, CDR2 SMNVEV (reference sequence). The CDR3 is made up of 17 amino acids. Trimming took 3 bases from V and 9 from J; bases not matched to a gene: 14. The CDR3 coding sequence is TGTGCCAGCAGTTTGCCCCTAGCGGGAGCCCCGCGTGGTGAGCAGTTCTTC. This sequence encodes CASSLPLAGAPRGEQFF.

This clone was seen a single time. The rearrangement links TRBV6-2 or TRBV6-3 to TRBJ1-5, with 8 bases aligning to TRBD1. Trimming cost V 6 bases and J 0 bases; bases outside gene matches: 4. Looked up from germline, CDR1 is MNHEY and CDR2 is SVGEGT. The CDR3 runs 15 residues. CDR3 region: CASSPDRVSNQPQHF. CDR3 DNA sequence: TGTGCCAGCAGCCCGGACAGGGTTAGCAATCAGCCCCAGCATTTT.

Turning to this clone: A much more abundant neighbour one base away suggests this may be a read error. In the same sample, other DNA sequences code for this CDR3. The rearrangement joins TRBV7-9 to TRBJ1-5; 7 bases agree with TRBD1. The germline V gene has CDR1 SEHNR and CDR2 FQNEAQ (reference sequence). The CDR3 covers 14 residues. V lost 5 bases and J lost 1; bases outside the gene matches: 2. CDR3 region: CASSQTGSNQPQHF. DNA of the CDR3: TGTGCCAGCAGCCAGACAGGGAGCAATCAGCCCCAGCATTTT.